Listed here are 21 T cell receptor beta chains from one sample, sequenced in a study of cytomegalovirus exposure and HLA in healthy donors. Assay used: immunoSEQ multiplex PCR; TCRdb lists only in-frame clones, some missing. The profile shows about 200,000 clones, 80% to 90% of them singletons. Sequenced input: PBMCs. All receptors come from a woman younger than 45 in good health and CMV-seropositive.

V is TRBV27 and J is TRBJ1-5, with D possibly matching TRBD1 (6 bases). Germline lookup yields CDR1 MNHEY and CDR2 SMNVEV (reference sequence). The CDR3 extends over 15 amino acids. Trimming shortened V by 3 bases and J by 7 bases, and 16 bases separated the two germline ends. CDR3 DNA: TGTGCCAGCAGTTTTTTGGGGGCTTTTAACCAGCCCCAGCATTTT. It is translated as CASSFLGAFNQPQHF.

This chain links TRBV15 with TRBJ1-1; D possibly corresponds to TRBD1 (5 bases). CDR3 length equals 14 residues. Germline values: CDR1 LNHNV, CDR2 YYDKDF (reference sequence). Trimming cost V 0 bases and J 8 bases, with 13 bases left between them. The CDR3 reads CATSRDRTTIEAFF. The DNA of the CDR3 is TGTGCCACCAGCAGAGATCGGACAACGATCGAAGCTTTCTTT.

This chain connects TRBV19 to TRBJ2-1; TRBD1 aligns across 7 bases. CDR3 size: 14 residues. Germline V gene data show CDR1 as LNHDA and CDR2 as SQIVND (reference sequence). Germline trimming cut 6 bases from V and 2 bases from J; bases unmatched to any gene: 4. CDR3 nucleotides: TGTGCCAGTAGCCGACAGGGAACCTACAATGAGCAGTTCTTC. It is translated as CASSRQGTYNEQFF.

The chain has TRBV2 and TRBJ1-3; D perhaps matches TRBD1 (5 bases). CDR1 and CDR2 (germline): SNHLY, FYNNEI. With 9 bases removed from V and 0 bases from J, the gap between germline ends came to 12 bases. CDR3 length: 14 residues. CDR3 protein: CARKTGNSGNTIYF. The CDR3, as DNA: TGTGCCAGGAAAACAGGCAACTCTGGAAACACCATATATTTT.

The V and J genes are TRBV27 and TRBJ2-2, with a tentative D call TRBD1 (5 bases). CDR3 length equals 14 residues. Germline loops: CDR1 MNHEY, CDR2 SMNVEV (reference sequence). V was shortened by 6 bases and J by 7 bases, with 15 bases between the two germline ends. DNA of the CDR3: TGTGCCAGCAGACTTTTACAGGCGGACGGGGAGCTGTTTTTT. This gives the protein CASRLLQADGELFF.

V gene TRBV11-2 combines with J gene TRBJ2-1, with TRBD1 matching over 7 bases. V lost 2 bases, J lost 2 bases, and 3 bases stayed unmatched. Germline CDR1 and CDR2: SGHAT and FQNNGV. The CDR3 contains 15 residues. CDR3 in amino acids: CASSLLQGAYNEQFF. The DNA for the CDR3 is TGTGCCAGCAGCTTACTTCAGGGGGCCTACAATGAGCAGTTCTTC.

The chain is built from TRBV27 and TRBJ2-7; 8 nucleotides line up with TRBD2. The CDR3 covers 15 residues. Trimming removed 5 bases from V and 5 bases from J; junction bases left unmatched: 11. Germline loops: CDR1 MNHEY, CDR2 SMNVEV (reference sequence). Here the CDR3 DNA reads TGTGCCAGCAGTCAACCGGGACTAGGGATGAACGAGCAGTACTTC. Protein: CASSQPGLGMNEQYF.

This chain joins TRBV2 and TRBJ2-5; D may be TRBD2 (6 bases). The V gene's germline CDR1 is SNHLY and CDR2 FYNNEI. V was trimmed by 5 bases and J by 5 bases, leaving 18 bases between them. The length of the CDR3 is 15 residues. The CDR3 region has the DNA TGTGCCAGCAGTACCACCCCCGGGACTTTGGAGACCCAGTACTTC. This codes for CASSTTPGTLETQYF.

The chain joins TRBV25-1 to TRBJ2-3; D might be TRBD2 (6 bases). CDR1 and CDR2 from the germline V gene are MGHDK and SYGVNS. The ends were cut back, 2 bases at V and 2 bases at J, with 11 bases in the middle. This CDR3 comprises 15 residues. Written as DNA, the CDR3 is TGTGCCAGCAGTGAAATTGGGACTCTCACAGATACGCAGTATTTT. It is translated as CASSEIGTLTDTQYF.

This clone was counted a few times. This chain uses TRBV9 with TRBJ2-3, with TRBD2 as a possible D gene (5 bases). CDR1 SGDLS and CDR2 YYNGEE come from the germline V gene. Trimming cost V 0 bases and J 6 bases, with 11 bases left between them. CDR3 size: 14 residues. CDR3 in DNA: TGTGCCAGCAGCGTAGTCCCCTTAGCGGATACGCAGTATTTT. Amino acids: CASSVVPLADTQYF.

The CDR3 DNA reads TGCGCCAGCAGCTTGGTTGCGGGAGGGGCTTACGAGCAGTACTTC. This gives the protein CASSLVAGGAYEQYF. V usage is TRBV5-1 and J usage is TRBJ2-7, with 9 bases matching TRBD2. The CDR3 sequence is 15 residues long. Germline loops: CDR1 SGHRS, CDR2 YFSETQ. J lost 4 bases, V lost 0 bases, and 5 bases had no gene match.

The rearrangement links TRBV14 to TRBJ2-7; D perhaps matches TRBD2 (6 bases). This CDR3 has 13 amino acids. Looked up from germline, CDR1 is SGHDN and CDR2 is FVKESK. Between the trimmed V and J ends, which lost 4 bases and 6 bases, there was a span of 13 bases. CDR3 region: CASSPGTAREQYF. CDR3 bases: TGTGCCAGCAGCCCGGGGACTGCCCGCGAGCAGTACTTC. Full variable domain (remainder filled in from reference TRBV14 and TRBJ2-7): EAGVTQFPSHSVIEKGQTVTLRCDPISGHDNLYWYRRVMGKEIKFLLHFVKESKQDESGMPNNRFLAERTGGTYSTLKVQPAELEDSGVYFCASSPGTAREQYFGPGTRLTVT.

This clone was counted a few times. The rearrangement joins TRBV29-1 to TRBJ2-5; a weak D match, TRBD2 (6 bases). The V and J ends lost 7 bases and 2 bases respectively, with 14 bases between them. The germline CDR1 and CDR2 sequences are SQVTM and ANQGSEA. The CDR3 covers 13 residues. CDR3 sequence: CSGGGTPQETQYF. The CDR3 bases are TGCAGCGGAGGAGGGACTCCGCAAGAGACCCAGTACTTC.

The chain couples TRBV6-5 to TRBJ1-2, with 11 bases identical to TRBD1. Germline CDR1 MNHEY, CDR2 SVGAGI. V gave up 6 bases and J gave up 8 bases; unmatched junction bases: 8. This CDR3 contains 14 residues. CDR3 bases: TGTGCCAGCAGCAAGGACAGGGGGCCCGGGGGCTACACCTTC. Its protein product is CASSKDRGPGGYTF.

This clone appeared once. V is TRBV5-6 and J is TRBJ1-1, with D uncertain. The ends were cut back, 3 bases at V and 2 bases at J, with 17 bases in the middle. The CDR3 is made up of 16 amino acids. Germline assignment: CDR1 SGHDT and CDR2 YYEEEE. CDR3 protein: CASSSPLALSNTEAFF. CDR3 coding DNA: TGTGCCAGCAGCTCCCCCCTTGCGCTTTCTAACACTGAAGCTTTCTTT.

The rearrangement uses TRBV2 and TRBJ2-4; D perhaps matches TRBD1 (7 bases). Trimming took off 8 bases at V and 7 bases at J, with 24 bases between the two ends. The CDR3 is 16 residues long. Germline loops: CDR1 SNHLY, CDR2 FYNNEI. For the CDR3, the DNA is TGTGCCAGCCGGAAGTCGGGGCAGGAGGGGGCCAACATTCAGTACTTC. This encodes CASRKSGQEGANIQYF.

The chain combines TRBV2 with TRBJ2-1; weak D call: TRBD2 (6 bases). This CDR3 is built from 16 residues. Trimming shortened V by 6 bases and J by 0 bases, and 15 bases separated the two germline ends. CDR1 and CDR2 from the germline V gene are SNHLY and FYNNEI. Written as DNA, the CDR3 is TGTGCCAGCAGGGCTGAGGAGGGAGGCTCCTACAATGAGCAGTTCTTC. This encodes CASRAEEGGSYNEQFF.

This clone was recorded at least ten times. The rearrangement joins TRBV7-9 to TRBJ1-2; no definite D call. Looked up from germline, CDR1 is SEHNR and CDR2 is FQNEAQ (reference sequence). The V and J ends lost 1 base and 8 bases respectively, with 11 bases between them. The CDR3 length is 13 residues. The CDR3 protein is CASSLDGGRGYTF. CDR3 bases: TGTGCCAGCAGCTTAGATGGCGGTCGGGGCTACACCTTC.

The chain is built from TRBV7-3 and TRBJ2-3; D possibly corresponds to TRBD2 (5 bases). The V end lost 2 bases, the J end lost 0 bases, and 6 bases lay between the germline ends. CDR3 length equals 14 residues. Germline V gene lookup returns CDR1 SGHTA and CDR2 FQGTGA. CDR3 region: CASSLGLSTDTQYF. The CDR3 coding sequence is TGTGCCAGCAGCTTAGGACTCAGCACAGATACGCAGTATTTT.

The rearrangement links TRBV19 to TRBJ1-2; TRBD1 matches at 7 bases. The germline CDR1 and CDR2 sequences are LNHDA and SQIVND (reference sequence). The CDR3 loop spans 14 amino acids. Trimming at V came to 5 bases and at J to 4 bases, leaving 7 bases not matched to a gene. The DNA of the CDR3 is TGTGCCAGTAGTCTACCGGGACAGAGCTATGGCTACACCTTC. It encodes CASSLPGQSYGYTF.

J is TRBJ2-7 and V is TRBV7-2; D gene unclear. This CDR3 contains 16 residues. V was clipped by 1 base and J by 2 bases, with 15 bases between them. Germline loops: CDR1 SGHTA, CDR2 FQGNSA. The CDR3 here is CASSLGAKNGAYEQYF. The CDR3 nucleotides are TGTGCCAGCAGCTTAGGGGCTAAAAATGGTGCCTACGAGCAGTACTTC.